Many counts were recorded for the clone carrying this T cell receptor beta chain. Its antigen is currently unknown. From RNA, the CDR3 regions of TCR beta chains were amplified and sequenced. First-round RT-PCR relied on HTBI primers, and a second-round multiplex PCR came next. TCRdb independently ran MiXCR on the multiplex PCR reads; one entry per CDR3 protein. The repertoire consists of over a million distinct CDR3 sequences, with around a third occurring once and the leading ten covering over 8.5%. There are 15 residues in the CDR3. The J segment lost 3 bases and the V segment lost 7 bases, leaving 12 bases of the junction unmatched. Germline lookup yields CDR1 SGHRS and CDR2 YFSETQ. This entry is derived from a study of Graves' ophthalmopathy and Graves' hyperthyroidism. Notes on the study in general: Most clonotypes expanded in thyroid above 0.001 frequency were present in blood too.

People with hyperthyroidism were aged 18 to 65 and newly diagnosed, under 2 months' duration. Clinical symptoms, serum thyroxine, TRAb, thyroid ultrasound and orbital computed tomography were relied on for diagnosis. This sequence joins TRBV5-1 and TRBJ1-2, with TRBD1 identical over 7 bases. What was sequenced was peripheral blood or thyroid tissue (not recorded which). The TCR originated in an adult man with Graves' hyperthyroidism. This chain's CDR3 is CASAPNRQGYYGYTF. In DNA form, the CDR3 reads TGCGCCAGCGCCCCCAATCGACAGGGCTACTATGGCTACACCTTC.